The clone carrying this TCR beta chain was picked up a small number of times. The antigen is not known. The template was genomic DNA from peripheral blood, not RNA. This record comes from a study of T cell repertoires in aging, cancer and after chemotherapy. Study outcomes and limitations: Compared with age-matched healthy donors, untreated hematological or solid cancer patients showed higher blood TCR clonality.

Germline CDR1 LNHDA, CDR2 SQIVND (reference sequence). This CDR3 has 15 residues. V dropped 7 bases and J dropped 7 bases, with 23 bases sitting between them. A mixed TRB-A/B primer pool amplified rearranged TRB by multiplex touch-down PCR. TCRdb reprocessed the multiplex PCR reads with MiXCR, giving one entry per CDR3 protein. Of some 8,900 distinct CDR3 sequences in the sample, about 30% were seen once. The sample comprised blood. J is TRBJ2-7 and V is TRBV19, with D possibly TRBD2 on 6 matching bases. The TCR was taken from a human donor in good health. The CDR3 protein is CASNPPRRGMREQYF. In DNA, the CDR3 is TGTGCCAGTAATCCGCCGAGGCGGGGAATGAGAGAGCAGTACTTC.